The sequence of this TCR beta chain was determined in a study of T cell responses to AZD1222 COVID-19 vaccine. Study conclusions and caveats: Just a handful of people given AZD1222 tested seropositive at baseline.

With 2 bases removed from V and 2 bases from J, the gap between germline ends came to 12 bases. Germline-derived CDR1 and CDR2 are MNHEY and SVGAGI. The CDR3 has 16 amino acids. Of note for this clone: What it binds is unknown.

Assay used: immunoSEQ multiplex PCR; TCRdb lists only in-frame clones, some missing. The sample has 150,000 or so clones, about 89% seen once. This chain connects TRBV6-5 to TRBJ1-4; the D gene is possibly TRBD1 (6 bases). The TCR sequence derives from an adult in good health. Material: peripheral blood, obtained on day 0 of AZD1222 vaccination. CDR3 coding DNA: TGTGCCAGCAGTTACCGACCCGGGGGCACTAATGAAAAACTGTTTTTT. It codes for CASSYRPGGTNEKLFF.